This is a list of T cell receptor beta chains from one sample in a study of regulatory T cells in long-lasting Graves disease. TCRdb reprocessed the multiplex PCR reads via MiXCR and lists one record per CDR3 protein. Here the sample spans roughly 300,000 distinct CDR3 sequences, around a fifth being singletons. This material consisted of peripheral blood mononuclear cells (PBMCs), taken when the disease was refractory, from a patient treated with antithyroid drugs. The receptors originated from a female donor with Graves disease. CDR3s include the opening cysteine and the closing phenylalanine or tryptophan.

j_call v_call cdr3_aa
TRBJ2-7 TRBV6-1 CASKRTVRIYEQYF
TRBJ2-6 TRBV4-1 CASSQGARGPSGANVLTF
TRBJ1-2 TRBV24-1 CATSDGRTGGYGYTF
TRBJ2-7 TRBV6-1 CASSTPAAHEQYF
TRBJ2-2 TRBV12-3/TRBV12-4 CASSLRQGALTGELFF
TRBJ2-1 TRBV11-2 CASSPTTSGSNEQFF
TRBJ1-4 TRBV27 CASSNDRTRGNEKLFF
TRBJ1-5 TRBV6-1 CASSELTSGSQPQHF
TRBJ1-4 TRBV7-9 CASSSGGEKEKLFF
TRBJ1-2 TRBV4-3 CASTLKGRAGYGYTF
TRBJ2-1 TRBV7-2 CASSFIAGSHNEQFF
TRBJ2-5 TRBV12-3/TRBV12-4 CASSFHRDQETQYF
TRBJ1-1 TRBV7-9 CASSIGQVNTEAFF
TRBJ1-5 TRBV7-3 CASGLQRHQPQHF
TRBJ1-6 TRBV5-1 CASSQGQNSPLHF
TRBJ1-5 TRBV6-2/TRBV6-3 CASSSQGVGPQHF
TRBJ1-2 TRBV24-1 CATSDRTAGGSDGYTF
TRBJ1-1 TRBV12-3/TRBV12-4 CASSFGTGAEAFF
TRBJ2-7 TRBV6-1 CASTQAFRGNLDEQYF
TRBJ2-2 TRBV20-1 CSARTSGRRGTGELFF
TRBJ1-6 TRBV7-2 CASSLFARGYGSPLHF
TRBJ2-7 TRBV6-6 CASSYSGLAAVMYF
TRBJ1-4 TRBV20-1 CSARDGPGEKLFF
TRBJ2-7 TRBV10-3 CAIGGDPRAYEQYF
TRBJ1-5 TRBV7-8 CASSAMTGGLRQPQHF
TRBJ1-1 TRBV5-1 CASSSTGGSRTEAFF
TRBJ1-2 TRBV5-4 CASSFGEGGYTF
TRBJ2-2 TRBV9 CASSVAVAHTGELFF
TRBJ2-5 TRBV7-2 CASSNPPLFRGRRETQYF
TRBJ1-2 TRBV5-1 CASSLQGSGGYTF
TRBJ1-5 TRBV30 CAWSTGLQPQHF